This T cell receptor (beta chain) was identified during a study of cytomegalovirus exposure and HLA in healthy donors. Study in general: A prior study identified some 100 million unique TCR beta sequences from 190 million or so T cells. General study results and limits: A later analysis by the authors found several of the most significant clusters apparently linked to common viral pathogens.

Healthy donors of bone marrow made up the group. A multiplex PCR was run with 60 Vbeta primers and 13 Jbeta primers. Clones were sequenced by immunoSEQ multiplex PCR, and TCRdb holds only the in-frame ones, with some missing. Of 150,000 to 200,000 clones listed, 70% to 85% were seen once; the top ten hold around 0.69%. A note on this clone: Its antigen is not identified.

This receptor was identified in a woman aged 35 to 49 in good health and CMV-seronegative. Sequenced: PBMCs.

The CDR3 bases are TGTGCCAGCAGCGTAGCGGGAGGGCTAGATGAGCAGTTCTTC. Protein: CASSVAGGLDEQFF. J is TRBJ2-1 and V is TRBV9; 8 bases agree with TRBD2. CDR1 is SGDLS and CDR2 is YYNGEE in the germline V gene. The junction had 4 bases not matched to a gene; V was cut back by 0 bases and J by 8 bases. This CDR3 has 14 residues.